The 24 T cell receptor beta chains below all came from one sample that was sequenced in a study of blood T cell repertoires in COVID-19. The data were produced by immunoSEQ multiplex PCR, yet TCRdb's version contains in-frame clones alone and is incomplete. The table shows about 140,000 clones, with around 80% occurring only once. Sequencing was carried out using peripheral blood. These TCRs come from an older man with acute or convalescent COVID-19.

V is TRBV7-2 and J is TRBJ1-6; TRBD1 matches 7 bases. This CDR3 contains 15 residues. J gave up 7 bases and V 1 base, and 4 bases lay outside the gene matches. Germline lookup yields CDR1 SGHTA and CDR2 FQGNSA. In DNA form, the CDR3 reads TGTGCCAGCAGCTTAGTCAGGGGGGCCAATTCACCCCTCCACTTT. This sequence encodes CASSLVRGANSPLHF.

This clone has only one observation. This CDR3 is CASSIRTGETQYF. DNA of the CDR3: TGTGCCAGCAGTATCCGGACAGGGGAGACGCAGTATTTT. The genes are TRBV6-5 and TRBJ2-3; 9 bases align to TRBD1. V shed 5 bases, J shed 9 bases, and the junction held 6 bases outside the gene matches. The CDR3 contains 13 residues. Germline V gene data show CDR1 as MNHEY and CDR2 as SVGAGI.

This clone was seen just once. The V call is TRBV3-1 (or the pseudogene TRBV3-2), the J call TRBJ2-2; D possibly corresponds to TRBD2 (5 bases). The germline V gene has CDR1 LGHDT and CDR2 YNNKEL (reference sequence). The CDR3 covers 17 residues. V lost 0 bases, J lost 4 bases, and 15 bases lay in between. The CDR3 sequence: CASSQDLFSRGTGELFF. DNA for the CDR3: TGTGCCAGCAGCCAAGATTTATTTAGTCGGGGCACCGGGGAGCTGTTTTTT.

The chain is built from TRBV6-6 and TRBJ2-7, with 8 bases matching TRBD1. Trimming took 2 bases from V and 6 from J; bases not matched to a gene: 6. Germline V lookup: CDR1 MNHNY, CDR2 SVGAGI (reference sequence). The CDR3 sequence is 14 residues long. Written as DNA, the CDR3 is TGTGCCAGCAGTTACGGACAGGGTAATCGCGAGCAGTACTTC. It specifies CASSYGQGNREQYF.

The chain joins TRBV7-9 to TRBJ1-2; 8 bases align to TRBD1. Germline lookup yields CDR1 SEHNR and CDR2 FQNEAQ (reference sequence). CDR3 length equals 14 residues. V lost 0 bases, J lost 7 bases, and 4 bases stayed unmatched. CDR3 sequence: CASSLAGQASGYTF. The DNA for the CDR3 is TGTGCCAGCAGCTTAGCGGGACAGGCCTCTGGCTACACCTTC.

In this sample, this clone turned up once. This rearrangement joins TRBV9 to TRBJ1-4, with D possibly being TRBD1 (5 bases). The V end lost 2 bases, the J end lost 5 bases, and 10 bases lay between the germline ends. The CDR3 has 14 residues. CDR1 and CDR2 from the germline V gene are SGDLS and YYNGEE. The CDR3, as DNA: TGTGCCAGCAGCGTGGGAGGGGCAAATGAAAAACTGTTTTTT. This sequence encodes CASSVGGANEKLFF.

The rearrangement joins TRBV11-2 to TRBJ1-1; 8 bases are a match to TRBD1. CDR3 size: 17 residues. J lost 3 bases, V lost 5 bases, and 14 bases had no gene match. Per the germline V gene, CDR1 is SGHAT and CDR2 is FQNNGV. DNA for the CDR3: TGTGCCAGCAGCGCAGGGAGGGACAGGTCGGTCCACACTGAAGCTTTCTTT. This codes for CASSAGRDRSVHTEAFF.

This clone appeared once. V gene TRBV7-3 combines with J gene TRBJ2-1, with D possibly TRBD1 on 5 matching bases. Germline lookup yields CDR1 SGHTA and CDR2 FQGTGA. Trimming shortened V by 4 bases and J by 13 bases, and 17 bases separated the two germline ends. The CDR3 is 13 amino acids. The CDR3 region has the DNA TGTGCCAGCAGCTCGTCGCAGGGTTTCGATCAGTTCTTC. It yields the protein CASSSSQGFDQFF.

The rearrangement joins TRBV29-1 to TRBJ2-5, with a weak D call TRBD1 (5 bases). The CDR3 contains 12 residues. Trimming removed 6 bases from V and 4 bases from J, with 12 bases in between. Germline CDR1 reads SQVTM; CDR2 reads ANQGSEA. The CDR3 DNA follows: TGCAGCGTCCTGCGGCAGGGAGAGACCCAGTACTTC. Translated, it gives CSVLRQGETQYF.

This sequence joins TRBV7-9 and TRBJ1-5; 8 bases map to TRBD1. CDR1 is SEHNR, CDR2 FQNEAQ, per germline (reference sequence). J gave up 6 bases and V 5 bases, and 3 bases lay outside the gene matches. The CDR3 extends over 13 amino acids. The CDR3 reads CASSPTGGQPQHF. The CDR3 DNA reads TGTGCCAGCAGCCCTACAGGGGGTCAGCCCCAGCATTTT.

The chain employs TRBV7-3 and TRBJ2-5; TRBD2 aligns across 10 bases. The length of the CDR3 is 18 residues. J gave up 1 base and V 2 bases, and 10 bases lay outside the gene matches. Germline V CDR1 and CDR2: SGHTA, FQGTGA. The CDR3 region has the DNA TGTGCCAGCAGCTTACAGGCTAGCGGGGGCCCCCGCCAAGAGACCCAGTACTTC. It is translated as CASSLQASGGPRQETQYF.

The chain couples TRBV19 to TRBJ1-3, with 7 bases matching TRBD1. The CDR3 length is 16 residues. V was pared by 5 bases and J by 3 bases, with 10 bases of the junction left unmatched. Germline CDR1 and CDR2: LNHDA and SQIVND (reference sequence). CDR3 nucleotides: TGTGCCAGTAGTCTTCCGGGACAGAATTTTGGAAACACCATATATTTT. Translation gives CASSLPGQNFGNTIYF.

This CDR3 reads CASSRGRGTEAFF. CDR3 sequence (DNA): TGTGCCAGTTCTAGGGGGCGCGGCACTGAAGCTTTCTTT. The chain employs TRBV7-9 and TRBJ1-1, with TRBD1 identical over 7 bases. The CDR3 is made up of 13 amino acids. Germline V CDR1 and CDR2: SEHNR, FQNEAQ (reference sequence). Trimming cost V 9 bases and J 4 bases; bases outside gene matches: 8.

The chain has TRBV7-3 and TRBJ2-1, with 7 bases matching TRBD2. The CDR3 runs 15 residues. With V trimmed by 1 base and J by 8 bases, 8 bases remained unmatched. Germline values: CDR1 SGHTA, CDR2 FQGTGA. CDR3 bases: TGTGCCAGCAGCTTAAGGGGCGGGGGAGCCTATGAGCAGTTCTTC. Its protein is CASSLRGGGAYEQFF.

A single count supports this clone. Mismatch with germline at one junction end may stem from a read error. The rearrangement links TRBV7-9 to TRBJ2-3, with a weak D call TRBD1 (6 bases). The CDR3 extends over 13 amino acids. Looked up from germline, CDR1 is SEHNR and CDR2 is FQNEAQ (reference sequence). CDR3 sequence reads: CASSTEAGAQASF. The CDR3 DNA follows: TGTGCCAGCAGCACCGAGGCAGGGGCCCAAGCGTCGTTT.

The genes are TRBV4-1 and TRBJ2-7; 9 nucleotides agree with TRBD1. V lost 6 bases to trimming and J lost 2 bases; unmatched junction nucleotides: 5. CDR3 length: 14 residues. Looked up from germline, CDR1 is MGHRA and CDR2 is YSYEKL. CDR3 in DNA: TGCGCCAGCAGTTACAGGACAGGGGCCTACGAGCAGTACTTC. Protein product: CASSYRTGAYEQYF.

The chain couples TRBV25-1 to TRBJ1-1; 7 bases are a match to TRBD1. Germline CDR1 and CDR2: MGHDK and SYGVNS. After removal of 2 bases from V and 1 base from J, the junction contained 13 bases not matched to a gene. The CDR3 is 18 amino acids. DNA for the CDR3: TGTGCCAGCAGTGAAGTGGCAGGGGGAATTGGATGGAACACTGAAGCTTTCTTT. Translation: CASSEVAGGIGWNTEAFF. The full variable domain, completed using reference TRBV25-1 and TRBJ1-1, is EADIYQTPRYLVIGTGKKITLECSQTMGHDKMYWYQQDPGMELHLIHYSYGVNSTEKGDLSSESTVSRIRTEHFPLTLESARPSHTSQYLCASSEVAGGIGWNTEAFFGQGTRLTVV.

The chain joins TRBV19 to TRBJ1-5, with D unclear. V gave up 8 bases and J gave up 0 bases, with 14 bases separating them. Germline-derived CDR1 and CDR2 are LNHDA and SQIVND (reference sequence). There are 15 residues in the CDR3. The CDR3 reads CASQWSLYSNQPQHF. The DNA for the CDR3 is TGTGCCAGTCAATGGAGTCTGTATAGCAATCAGCCCCAGCATTTT.

The rearrangement links TRBV7-9 to TRBJ2-1; D is possibly TRBD2 (5 bases). This CDR3 contains 15 residues. Germline-derived CDR1 and CDR2 are SEHNR and FQNEAQ (reference sequence). V was pared by 2 bases and J by 6 bases, with 14 bases between. CDR3 DNA: TGTGCCAGCAGCTTATTATTCGGAGGCCTCAATGAGCAGTTCTTC. It specifies CASSLLFGGLNEQFF.

The CDR3 spells CASSQVASTYNEQFF. In DNA form, the CDR3 reads TGTGCCAGCAGCCAAGTCGCTAGCACCTACAATGAGCAGTTCTTC. The chain has TRBV4-2 and TRBJ2-1; possible D gene TRBD2, 5 bases. The CDR3 consists of 15 residues. Germline lookup yields CDR1 LGHNA and CDR2 YNFKEQ. V shed 1 base and J shed 2 bases, with 9 bases lying between them.

The chain joins TRBV6-5 to TRBJ1-4; D unclear. Trimming stripped 5 bases from V and 5 bases from J, with 15 bases between. Germline V lookup: CDR1 MNHEY, CDR2 SVGAGI. The CDR3 consists of 15 residues. In nucleotides, the CDR3 is TGTGCCAGCAGTCCTCGGGGAGGCGGGAATGAAAAACTGTTTTTT. Translation: CASSPRGGGNEKLFF.

This clone has only a few counts. The V call is TRBV11-3, the J call TRBJ1-6; D remains unclear. The CDR3 extends over 13 amino acids. Between the trimmed V and J ends, which lost 3 bases and 10 bases, there was a span of 10 bases. CDR1 is SGHNT, CDR2 YENEEA, per germline. The CDR3 DNA is TGTGCCAGCAGCTTCGGGGAGGACTCACCCCTCCACTTT. This codes for CASSFGEDSPLHF.

This rearrangement joins TRBV18 to TRBJ1-5, with TRBD1 matching 9 bases. Germline-derived CDR1 and CDR2 are KGHSH and LQKENI. Losses at the gene ends were 6 bases for V and 5 bases for J; bases not matched to a gene: 5. The CDR3 loop spans 14 amino acids. The CDR3 reads CASSRTGADQPQHF. The CDR3 nucleotides read TGTGCCAGCTCTAGGACAGGGGCCGATCAGCCCCAGCATTTT.

V gene TRBV5-1 combines with J gene TRBJ1-6; the match to TRBD1 covers 7 bases. The CDR3 sequence is 15 residues long. CDR1 is SGHRS, CDR2 YFSETQ, per germline. V trimming: 4 bases; J trimming: 5 bases; junction bases outside the gene matches: 6. The CDR3: CASSGPGQNNSPLHF. CDR3 nucleotide sequence: TGCGCCAGCAGCGGACCGGGACAGAATAATTCACCCCTCCACTTT.